This T cell receptor (beta chain) was identified during a study of T cell responses to AZD1222 COVID-19 vaccine. Broader study findings: Donors were chiefly white British, with a greater number of females, and clonal diversity was perhaps underestimated.

TCRdb's copy holds only in-frame clones and misses some; the assay was immunoSEQ multiplex PCR. The table includes about 270,000 clones, approximately 94% detected once. In regard to this clone: Its specificity is not known.

V shed 1 base and J shed 0 bases, with 7 bases lying between them. The CDR3 totals 15 residues. Germline CDR1 and CDR2: SGHVS and FNYEAQ. The sequencing used peripheral blood, collected 28 days after the second AZD1222 dose. The rearrangement uses TRBV7-6 and TRBJ1-5; D unresolved. The origin of this receptor is an adult who received the AZD1222 COVID-19 vaccine. The CDR3 nucleotides read TGTGCCAGCAGCTTAGGTACGGATAGCAATCAGCCCCAGCATTTT. Amino acids: CASSLGTDSNQPQHF. The complete variable domain, with remaining parts taken from reference TRBV7-6 and TRBJ1-5, reads GAGVSQSPRYKVTKRGQDVALRCDPISGHVSLYWYRQALGQGPEFLTYFNYEAQQDKSGLPNDRFSAERPEGSISTLTIQRTEQRDSAMYRCASSLGTDSNQPQHFGDGTRLSIL.